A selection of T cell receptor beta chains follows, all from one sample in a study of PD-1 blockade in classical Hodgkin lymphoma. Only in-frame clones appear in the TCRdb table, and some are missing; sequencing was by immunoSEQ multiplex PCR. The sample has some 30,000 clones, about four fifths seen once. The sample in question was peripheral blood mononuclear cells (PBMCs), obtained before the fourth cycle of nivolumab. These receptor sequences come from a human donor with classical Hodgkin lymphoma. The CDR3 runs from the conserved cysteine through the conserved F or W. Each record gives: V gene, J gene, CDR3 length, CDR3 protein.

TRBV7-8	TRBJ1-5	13	CASSLGQFQPQHF
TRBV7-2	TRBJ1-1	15	CASSRGQPMNTEAFF
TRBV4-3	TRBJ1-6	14	CASSQGTGLSPLHF
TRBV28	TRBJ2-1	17	CASSLYGFGSSYNEQFF
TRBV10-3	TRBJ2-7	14	CAISGGQGSGEQYF
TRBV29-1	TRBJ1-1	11	CSVELRGRAFF
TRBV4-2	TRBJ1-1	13	CASSQTQNTEAFF
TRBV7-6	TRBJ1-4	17	CASSSTGGAITNEKLFF
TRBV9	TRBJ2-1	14	CASSVSGRYNEQFF
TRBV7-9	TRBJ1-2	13	CASSPGMNYGYTF
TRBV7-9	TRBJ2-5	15	CASSLEGQGRETQYF
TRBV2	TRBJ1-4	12	CASNPDRGKLFF
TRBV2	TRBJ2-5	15	CASSETSGRWETQYF
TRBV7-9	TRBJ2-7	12	CASSPPQAEQYF
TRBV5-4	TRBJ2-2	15	CASSLAGAGTGELFF
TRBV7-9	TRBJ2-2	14	CASSSWKRPGELFF
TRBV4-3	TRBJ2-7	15	CASSQGRGNSYEQYF
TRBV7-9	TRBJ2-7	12	CASSLISYEQYF
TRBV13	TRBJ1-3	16	CASSRTVGRLGNTIYF
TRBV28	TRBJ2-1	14	CASSLGQAYNEQFF
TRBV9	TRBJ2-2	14	CASSEMGEPGELFF
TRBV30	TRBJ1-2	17	CAWRTPGQGFRDYGYTF
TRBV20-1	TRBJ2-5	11	CSASLRETQYF
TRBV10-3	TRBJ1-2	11	CASRVPYGYTF
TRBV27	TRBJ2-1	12	CASSFGLAAQFF
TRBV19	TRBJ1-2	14	CASSIQGREYGYTF
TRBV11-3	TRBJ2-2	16	CASSLPTGGASGELFF
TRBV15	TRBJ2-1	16	CATSRDRTSGYNEQFF
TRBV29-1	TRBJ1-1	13	CSVRGVFLSEAFF
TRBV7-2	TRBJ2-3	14	CASSPDRATDTQYF
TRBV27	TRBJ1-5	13	CASRYRGGQPQHF
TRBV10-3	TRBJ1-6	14	CAISAGTYNSPLHF
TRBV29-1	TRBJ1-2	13	CSVEDGGNYGYTF
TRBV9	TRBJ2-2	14	CASSNSGSSGELFF
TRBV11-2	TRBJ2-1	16	CASSPGGAGGYNEQFF
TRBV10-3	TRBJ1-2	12	CAITQGPDGYTF
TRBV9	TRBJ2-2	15	CASSVLQGATGELFF
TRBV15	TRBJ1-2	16	CATSANFGQGENGYTF
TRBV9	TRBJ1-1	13	CASSETGGTEAFF
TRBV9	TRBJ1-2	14	CASSGARGDNGYTF
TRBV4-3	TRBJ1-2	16	CASSQDTIAWTVGNTF
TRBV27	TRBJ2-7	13	CASSLGAGLRQYF
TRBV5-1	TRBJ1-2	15	CASSLVPGFGDGYTF
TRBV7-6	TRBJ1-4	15	CASSLESQGNEKLFF
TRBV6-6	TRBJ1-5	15	CASSYWAGGGQPQHF
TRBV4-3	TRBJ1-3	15	CASSLHTGSGNTIYF
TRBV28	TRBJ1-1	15	CASPPPGALNTEAFF
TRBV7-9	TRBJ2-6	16	CASSPNLRSGANVLTF
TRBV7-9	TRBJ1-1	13	CASSLSQNTEAFF
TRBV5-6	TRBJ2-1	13	CASSLEGADEQFF
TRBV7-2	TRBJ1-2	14	CASSLDGTGIDYTF
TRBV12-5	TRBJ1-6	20	CASGLVLEDPKSSYNSPLHF
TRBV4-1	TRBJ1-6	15	CASSQLQQPNSPLHF
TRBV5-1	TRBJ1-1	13	CASSFGGDTEAFF
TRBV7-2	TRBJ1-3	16	CASSLAGTGLGNTIYF
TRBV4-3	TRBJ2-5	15	CASSQDRGVSETQYF
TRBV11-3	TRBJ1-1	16	CASSLDGRGGSTEAFF